This TCR beta chain was documented in a study of cytotoxic CD8 clonotypes in ibrutinib-treated CLL. Looking at the study overall: The patient breakdown showed 10 to 12 relapsed/refractory and roughly 14 treatment-naive cases, with about 18 IGHV unmutated.

Deletions cut 5 bases from V and 1 base from J, with 10 bases between. The CDR3 runs to 13 residues. Per the germline V gene, CDR1 is SQVTM and CDR2 is ANQGSEA. Profiled with immunoSEQ multiplex PCR; TCRdb holds only in-frame clones, not every one. The table lists roughly 220,000 clones, 65% to 80% of them singletons. General study points: Clonality measured at baseline exceeded age-matched healthy donors, tracking circulating CD8+ T-cell counts.

This clone was seen a few times. Its antigen is as yet unknown. This material consisted of PBMCs, taken after 12 months of ibrutinib treatment. This TCR came from a human donor with chronic lymphocytic leukemia. This chain connects TRBV29-1 to TRBJ2-3; D not certain. CDR3 DNA: TGCAGCGTTCGGCGTGGGGGCACAGATACGCAGTATTTT. Translated, it gives CSVRRGGTDTQYF.